One and the same sample provided the 17 T cell receptor beta chains below, sequenced in a study of T cell changes during pregnancy in multiple sclerosis. Profiling relied on immunoSEQ multiplex PCR, and the TCRdb table lists in-frame clones only, not all of them. In the table there are over 100,000 clones, 80% to 95% of which are singletons. The specimen comprised peripheral blood, sampled in the third trimester of pregnancy. The receptors shown here come from a female donor with multiple sclerosis, enrolled in a pregnancy study.

The J gene is TRBJ2-1, the V gene TRBV4-1; 12 bases line up with TRBD2. The CDR3 length is 16 residues. V lost 3 bases, J lost 6 bases, and 6 bases stayed unmatched. The germline CDR1 and CDR2 sequences are MGHRA and YSYEKL. For the CDR3, the DNA is TGCGCCAGCAGCCATCCCGGGACTAGCGGGTCCAATGAGCAGTTCTTC. It yields the protein CASSHPGTSGSNEQFF.

This chain connects TRBV7-9 to TRBJ2-2, with 7 positions matching TRBD1. CDR3 size: 15 residues. V was pared by 5 bases and J by 1 base, with 4 bases of the junction left unmatched. Germline V lookup: CDR1 SEHNR, CDR2 FQNEAQ (reference sequence). The CDR3 nucleotides are TGTGCCAGCAGCCGACAGGGTATGAACACCGGGGAGCTGTTTTTT. Translated, it gives CASSRQGMNTGELFF. The whole variable domain, filled in from reference TRBV7-9 and TRBJ2-2, reads DTGVSQNPRHKITKRGQNVTFRCDPISEHNRLYWYRQTLGQGPEFLTYFQNEAQLEKSRLLSDRFSAERPKGSFSTLEIQRTEQGDSAMYLCASSRQGMNTGELFFGEGSRLTVL.

The chain carries TRBV7-9 and TRBJ1-1; D gene ambiguous. From germline, CDR1 is SEHNR and CDR2 FQNEAQ (reference sequence). The CDR3 spans 13 residues. V lost 5 bases to trimming and J lost 10 bases, with 17 bases between them. CDR3 amino acids: CASSRTEGGRAFF. Here the CDR3 DNA reads TGTGCCAGCAGCCGCACAGAGGGAGGTAGAGCTTTCTTT.

The rearrangement uses TRBV27 and TRBJ2-7; TRBD2 matches 12 bases. The V and J ends lost 2 bases and 6 bases, in that order; junction bases with no gene match: 14. Germline CDR1 reads MNHEY; CDR2 reads SMNVEV (reference sequence). The CDR3 spans 18 residues. The CDR3, as DNA: TGTGCCAGCAGTTTACGTACCCCCGGACTAGCGGGAAAGGCCGAGCAGTACTTC. It specifies CASSLRTPGLAGKAEQYF.

The chain is built from TRBV6-6 and TRBJ2-1; D is perhaps TRBD2 (5 bases). Germline values: CDR1 MNHNY, CDR2 SVGAGI (reference sequence). Trimming left V 2 bases short and J 0 bases short, with 8 bases between. The CDR3 is 15 amino acids. The CDR3 region is CASSYGESSYNEQFF. The CDR3 DNA is TGTGCCAGCAGTTACGGGGAGAGCTCCTACAATGAGCAGTTCTTC.

The rearrangement links TRBV28 to TRBJ2-1; 7 nucleotides agree with TRBD2. The CDR3 contains 16 residues. The junction had 13 bases not matched to a gene; V was cut back by 4 bases and J by 7 bases. The germline CDR1 and CDR2 sequences are MDHEN and SYDVKM. The CDR3 region has the DNA TGTGCCAGCAGTTACCCGCGGGCGGGAGTACGGAATGAGCAGTTCTTC. This sequence encodes CASSYPRAGVRNEQFF.

V gene TRBV28 combines with J gene TRBJ1-1; D is unclear. The CDR3 has 13 residues. The germline gives CDR1 MDHEN, CDR2 SYDVKM. V dropped 2 bases and J dropped 7 bases, with 11 bases sitting between them. CDR3 sequence (DNA): TGTGCCAGCAGTTTAGTCCAAAGCCTTGAAGCTTTCTTT. This encodes CASSLVQSLEAFF.

The chain couples TRBV6-1 to TRBJ2-2; 9 bases fit TRBD1. Germline trimming cut 3 bases from V and 4 bases from J; bases unmatched to any gene: 3. This CDR3 is 15 amino acids long. Germline CDR1 reads MNHNS; CDR2 reads SASEGT. The CDR3, as DNA: TGTGCCAGCAGTGATGAGACAGGGGGCACCGGGGAGCTGTTTTTT. The encoded protein is CASSDETGGTGELFF.

The chain combines TRBV5-6 with TRBJ2-1, with 11 bases matching TRBD1. The CDR3 is 15 amino acids. Trimming at V came to 4 bases and at J to 6 bases, leaving 6 bases not matched to a gene. Germline loops: CDR1 SGHDT, CDR2 YYEEEE. The CDR3 nucleotides read TGTGCCAGCAGCGCCGGGACAGGGGGAATCAATGAGCAGTTCTTC. Its translation is CASSAGTGGINEQFF. Full variable domain (rest looked up from reference TRBV5-6 and TRBJ2-1): DAGVTQSPTHLIKTRGQQVTLRCSPKSGHDTVSWYQQALGQGPQFIFQYYEEEERQRGNFPDRFSGHQFPNYSSELNVNALLLGDSALYLCASSAGTGGINEQFFGPGTRLTVL.

The CDR3 reads CASSPRTSSNEQFF. CDR3 DNA sequence: TGTGCCAGCAGCCCCCGGACTAGCTCCAATGAGCAGTTCTTC. This sequence joins TRBV9 and TRBJ2-1; 8 bases align to TRBD2. Germline loops: CDR1 SGDLS, CDR2 YYNGEE. The ends lost 4 bases at V and 6 bases at J; junction bases unmatched: 6. The CDR3 has 14 residues.

This clone was observed once. This chain joins TRBV19 and TRBJ1-6; the D gene is possibly TRBD1 (5 bases). The germline V and J ends were trimmed by 8 bases and 4 bases, with 12 bases remaining between them. The CDR3 runs to 14 residues. CDR1 is LNHDA and CDR2 is SQIVND in the germline V gene (reference sequence). The CDR3 DNA reads as TGTGCCAGTCACGACAGTTTGTATAATTCACCCCTCCACTTT. As protein: CASHDSLYNSPLHF. The variable domain in full, with the rest retrieved from reference TRBV19 and TRBJ1-6, is DGGITQSPKYLFRKEGQNVTLSCEQNLNHDAMYWYRQDPGQGLRLIYYSQIVNDFQKGDIAEGYSVSREKKESFPLTVTSAQKNPTAFYLCASHDSLYNSPLHFGNGTRLTVT.

The chain combines TRBV6-1 with TRBJ1-2; a possible D gene is TRBD1 (5 bases). Trimming removed 2 bases from V and 4 bases from J, with 11 bases in between. The CDR3 is made up of 14 amino acids. The germline CDR1 and CDR2 sequences are MNHNS and SASEGT. The CDR3 DNA is TGTGCCAGCAGTGAATTCACAGGTCCCTATGGCTACACCTTC. Amino acid sequence: CASSEFTGPYGYTF.

The V gene is TRBV27, the J gene TRBJ1-5, with D perhaps TRBD1 (5 bases). Germline-derived CDR1 and CDR2 are MNHEY and SMNVEV (reference sequence). The CDR3 runs 15 residues. V was clipped by 4 bases and J by 1 base, with 11 bases between them. The CDR3 sequence: CASSSEGASNQPQHF. The DNA for the CDR3 is TGTGCCAGCAGTTCAGAAGGGGCGAGCAATCAGCCCCAGCATTTT.

The DNA for the CDR3 is TGTGCCAGCAGGAGACAGGGGGTTGTTGACGGGGAGCTGTTTTTT. Protein sequence: CASRRQGVVDGELFF. This sequence joins TRBV6-5 and TRBJ2-2; 9 nucleotides align to TRBD1. The ends lost 6 bases at V and 7 bases at J; junction bases unmatched: 9. Looked up from germline, CDR1 is MNHEY and CDR2 is SVGAGI. This CDR3 comprises 15 residues.

J is TRBJ2-1 and V is TRBV27, with 10 bases aligning to TRBD2. This CDR3 spans 14 amino acids. V shed 5 bases, J shed 9 bases, and the junction held 7 bases outside the gene matches. From germline, CDR1 is MNHEY and CDR2 SMNVEV (reference sequence). CDR3 nucleotide sequence: TGTGCCAGCAGTCGGGGACTAGCGCGGAGTGAGCAGTTCTTC. Protein sequence: CASSRGLARSEQFF.

Only a few counts were recorded for this clone. The gene calls are TRBV15 and TRBJ2-3; 7 bases match TRBD1. Germline V gives CDR1 LNHNV, CDR2 YYDKDF (reference sequence). The J segment lost 1 base and the V segment lost 8 bases, leaving 9 bases of the junction unmatched. CDR3 length: 15 amino acids. CDR3 sequence: CATQPDRAGTDTQYF. The CDR3 bases are TGTGCCACCCAACCCGACAGGGCCGGCACAGATACGCAGTATTTT.

The chain recombines TRBV28 with TRBJ2-1, with TRBD2 identical over 14 bases. V trimming: 5 bases; J trimming: 8 bases; junction bases outside the gene matches: 8. Germline loops: CDR1 MDHEN, CDR2 SYDVKM. The CDR3 has 16 amino acids. CDR3 DNA: TGTGCCAGCAGTCCGCTCGGGACTAGCGGGAGCCATGAGCAGTTCTTC. This sequence encodes CASSPLGTSGSHEQFF. Based on the CDR3 plus reference TRBV28 and TRBJ2-1, the full variable domain is DVKVTQSSRYLVKRTGEKVFLECVQDMDHENMFWYRQDPGLGLRLIYFSYDVKMKEKGDIPEGYSVSREKKERFSLILESASTNQTSMYLCASSPLGTSGSHEQFFGPGTRLTVL.